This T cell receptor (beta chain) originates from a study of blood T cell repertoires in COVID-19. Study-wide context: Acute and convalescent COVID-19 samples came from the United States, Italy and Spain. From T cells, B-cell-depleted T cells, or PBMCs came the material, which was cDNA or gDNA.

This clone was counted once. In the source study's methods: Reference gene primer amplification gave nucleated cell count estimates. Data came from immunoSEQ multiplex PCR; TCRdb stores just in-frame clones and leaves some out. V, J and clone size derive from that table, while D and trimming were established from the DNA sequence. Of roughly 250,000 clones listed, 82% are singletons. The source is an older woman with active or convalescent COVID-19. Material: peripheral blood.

The CDR3 DNA reads TGTGCCAGCAGCCTCAGACAGGGGGTAGACGAGCAGTACTTC. Its translation is CASSLRQGVDEQYF. The chain couples TRBV11-2 to TRBJ2-7; 9 bases are shared with TRBD1. CDR3 length: 14 amino acids. V dropped 5 bases and J dropped 5; count of bases not matched to a gene: 7. Germline assignment: CDR1 SGHAT and CDR2 FQNNGV.